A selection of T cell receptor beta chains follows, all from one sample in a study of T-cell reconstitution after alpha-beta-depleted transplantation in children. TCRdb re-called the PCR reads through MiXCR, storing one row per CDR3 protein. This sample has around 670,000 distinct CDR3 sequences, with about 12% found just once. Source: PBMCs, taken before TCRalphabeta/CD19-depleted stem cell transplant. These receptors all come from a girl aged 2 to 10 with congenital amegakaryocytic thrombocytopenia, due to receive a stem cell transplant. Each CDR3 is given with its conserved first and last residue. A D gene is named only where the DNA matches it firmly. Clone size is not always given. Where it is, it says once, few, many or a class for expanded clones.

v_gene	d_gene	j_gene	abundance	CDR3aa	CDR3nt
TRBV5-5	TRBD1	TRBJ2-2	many	CASSMGTGPGELFF	TGTGCCAGCAGCATGGGGACAGGCCCCGGGGAGCTGTTTTTT
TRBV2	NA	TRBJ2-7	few	CASSERGFAPYEQYF	TGTGCCAGCAGTGAAAGGGGCTTTGCGCCCTACGAGCAGTACTTC
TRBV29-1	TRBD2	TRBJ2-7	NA	CSVVGLGPYEQYF	TGCAGCGTTGTGGGACTAGGGCCCTACGAGCAGTACTTC
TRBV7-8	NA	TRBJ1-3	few	CASSFELSGNTIYF	TGTGCCAGCAGCTTTGAGCTCTCTGGAAACACCATATATTTT
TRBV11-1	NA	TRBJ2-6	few	CASSLEFQPAASGANVLTF	TGTGCCAGCAGCTTAGAGTTCCAGCCTGCTGCCTCTGGGGCCAACGTCCTGACTTTC
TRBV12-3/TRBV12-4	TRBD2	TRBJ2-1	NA	CASSLALGLAGVNDEQFF	TGTGCCAGCAGTTTAGCGCTTGGGTTAGCGGGAGTAAACGATGAGCAGTTCTTC
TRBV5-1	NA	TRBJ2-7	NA	CASSSGPRVDEQYF	TGCGCCAGCAGCTCGGGTCCAAGGGTGGACGAGCAGTACTTC
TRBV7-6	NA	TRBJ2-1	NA	CASSPSVGLGSYNEQFF	TGTGCCAGCAGCCCTTCAGTCGGGCTCGGCTCCTACAATGAGCAGTTCTTC
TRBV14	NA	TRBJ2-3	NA	CASSIARRDTQYF	TGTGCCAGCAGCATAGCCCGGCGGGATACGCAGTATTTT
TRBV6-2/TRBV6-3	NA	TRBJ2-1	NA	CASREISVYNEQFF	TGTGCCAGCAGGGAGATTAGCGTCTACAATGAGCAGTTCTTC
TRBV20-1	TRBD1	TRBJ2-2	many	CSASSGTDTGELFF	TGCAGTGCTAGTTCCGGGACAGACACCGGGGAGCTGTTTTTT
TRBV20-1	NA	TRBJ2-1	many	CSARGYNEQFF	TGCAGTGCTAGAGGCTACAATGAGCAGTTCTTC
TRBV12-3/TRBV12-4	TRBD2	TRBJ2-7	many	CASSLDGTTNYEQYF	TGTGCCAGCAGCCTTGATGGGACTACTAACTACGAGCAGTACTTC
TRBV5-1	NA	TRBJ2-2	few	CASSPLKQGPGELFF	TGCGCCAGCAGCCCTTTAAAACAGGGCCCCGGGGAGCTGTTTTTT
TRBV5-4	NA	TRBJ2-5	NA	CASKRVETQYF	TGTGCCAGTAAGAGAGTGGAGACCCAGTACTTC
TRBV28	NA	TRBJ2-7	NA	CASSFQGKRPSYEQYF	TGTGCCAGCAGTTTTCAAGGGAAGCGGCCCTCCTACGAGCAGTACTTC
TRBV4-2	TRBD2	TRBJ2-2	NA	CASSALAGDADAGELFF	TGTGCCAGCTCGGCTCTAGCGGGAGACGCTGACGCCGGGGAGCTGTTTTTT
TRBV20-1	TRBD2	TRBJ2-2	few	CSARAETSGLLGGELFF	TGCAGTGCTAGAGCAGAGACTAGCGGCCTTCTCGGCGGGGAGCTGTTTTTT
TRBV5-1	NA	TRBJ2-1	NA	CASYSDESYNEQFF	TGCGCCAGCTATTCGGACGAGTCCTACAATGAGCAGTTCTTC
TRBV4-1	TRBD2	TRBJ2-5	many	CASGTSGRVFGETQYF	TGCGCCAGCGGGACTAGCGGGAGAGTCTTTGGAGAGACCCAGTACTTC
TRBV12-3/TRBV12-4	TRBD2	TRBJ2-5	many	CASSLLAGETQYF	TGTGCCAGCAGCTTACTAGCGGGAGAGACCCAGTACTTC
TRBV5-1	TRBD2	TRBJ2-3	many	CASVAGGWQDTQYF	TGCGCCAGCGTGGCGGGAGGATGGCAAGATACGCAGTATTTT
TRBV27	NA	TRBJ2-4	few	CASSYTTGFKNIQYF	TGTGCCAGCAGTTATACCACAGGGTTCAAAAACATTCAGTACTTC
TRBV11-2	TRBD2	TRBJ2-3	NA	CASIKYGVAGPRGDTQYF	TGTGCCAGCATCAAATATGGAGTAGCGGGACCACGGGGAGATACGCAGTATTTT
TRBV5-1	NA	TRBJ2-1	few	CASSLSTHNEQFF	TGCGCCAGCAGCTTGAGCACCCACAATGAGCAGTTCTTC
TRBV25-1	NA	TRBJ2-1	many	CASSVAYNEQFF	TGTGCCAGCAGTGTAGCATACAATGAGCAGTTCTTC
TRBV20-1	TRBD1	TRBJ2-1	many	CSAVTGTASNNEQFF	TGCAGTGCTGTAACCGGGACAGCGAGTAACAATGAGCAGTTCTTC
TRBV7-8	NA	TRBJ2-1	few	CASSLALGWDNEQFF	TGTGCCAGCAGCTTAGCGCTGGGTTGGGACAATGAGCAGTTCTTC
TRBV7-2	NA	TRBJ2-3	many	CASSYRLDTQYF	TGTGCCAGCAGCTACCGCTTGGATACGCAGTATTTT
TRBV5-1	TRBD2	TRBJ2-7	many	CASSPAGRRAYEQYF	TGCGCCAGCAGCCCAGCGGGACGGAGGGCCTACGAGCAGTACTTC
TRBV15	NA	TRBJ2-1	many	CATSRASYDEQFF	TGTGCCACCAGCAGAGCGTCCTACGATGAGCAGTTCTTC
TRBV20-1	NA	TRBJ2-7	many	CSARLETSYEQYF	TGCAGTGCCCGGTTGGAGACCTCCTACGAGCAGTACTTC
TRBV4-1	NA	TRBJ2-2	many	CASSQVRFSDIVGELFF	TGCGCCAGCAGCCAAGTTCGTTTTAGCGACATCGTCGGGGAGCTGTTTTTT
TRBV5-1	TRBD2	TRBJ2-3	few	CASSLEASGSQTRVDTQYF	TGCGCCAGCAGCTTGGAGGCTAGCGGGAGCCAAACTCGGGTAGATACGCAGTATTTT
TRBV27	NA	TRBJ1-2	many	CASRRPPSPLGPYGYTF	TGTGCCAGCAGACGGCCGCCGAGCCCTTTGGGACCGTATGGCTACACCTTC
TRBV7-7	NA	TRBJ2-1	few	CASSLESAAPYNEQFF	TGTGCCAGCAGCTTAGAGTCAGCGGCACCTTACAATGAGCAGTTCTTC
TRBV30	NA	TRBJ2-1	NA	CAWSKQANNEQFF	TGTGCCTGGAGCAAACAGGCAAACAATGAGCAGTTCTTC
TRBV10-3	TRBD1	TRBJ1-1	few	CAISFRGQDTEAFF	TGTGCCATCAGTTTCAGGGGGCAGGACACTGAAGCTTTCTTT
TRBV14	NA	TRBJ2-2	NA	CASSHVAGDTGELFF	TGTGCCAGCAGCCACGTCGCCGGGGACACCGGGGAGCTGTTTTTT
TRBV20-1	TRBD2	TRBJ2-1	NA	CSARSAGLAGGEQFF	TGCAGTGCTAGATCGGCGGGGCTAGCGGGAGGTGAGCAGTTCTTC
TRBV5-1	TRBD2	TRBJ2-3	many	CASSLEASGHTDTQYF	TGCGCCAGCAGCTTGGAAGCTAGCGGTCACACAGATACGCAGTATTTT
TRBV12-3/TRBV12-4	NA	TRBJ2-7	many	CASSSAFFWPYEQYF	TGTGCCAGCAGTTCGGCCTTTTTTTGGCCCTACGAGCAGTACTTC
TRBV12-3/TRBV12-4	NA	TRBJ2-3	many	CASSLDTQYF	TGTGCCAGCAGCTTGGATACGCAGTATTTT
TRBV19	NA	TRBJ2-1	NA	CASSETRNEQFF	TGTGCCAGTAGTGAAACTCGCAATGAGCAGTTCTTC
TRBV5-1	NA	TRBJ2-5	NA	CASSLAGTVQEYQETQYF	TGCGCCAGCAGCTTGGCCGGGACCGTACAGGAGTACCAAGAGACCCAGTACTTC
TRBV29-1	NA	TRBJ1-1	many	CSVVVYDEAFF	TGCAGCGTTGTGGTATACGATGAAGCTTTCTTT
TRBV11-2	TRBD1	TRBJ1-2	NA	CASSEQGLGYTF	TGTGCCAGCAGCGAACAGGGGTTGGGCTACACCTTC
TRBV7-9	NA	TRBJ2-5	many	CASSTSSDQETQYF	TGTGCCAGCAGCACCTCTAGCGACCAAGAGACCCAGTACTTC
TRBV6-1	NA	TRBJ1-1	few	CASSDQGYTEAFF	TGTGCCAGCAGTGATCAAGGATACACTGAAGCTTTCTTT
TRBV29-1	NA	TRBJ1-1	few	CSVERQDTEAFF	TGCAGCGTTGAGCGTCAAGACACTGAAGCTTTCTTT
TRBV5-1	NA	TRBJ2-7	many	CASSWGHGYEQYF	TGCGCCAGCAGCTGGGGACACGGATACGAGCAGTACTTC
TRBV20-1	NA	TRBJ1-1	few	CSAKEGVGSEAFF	TGCAGTGCTAAGGAAGGTGTGGGGTCTGAAGCTTTCTTT
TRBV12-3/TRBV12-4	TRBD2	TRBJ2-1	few	CASSTSGRVSEQFF	TGTGCCAGCAGTACTAGCGGGAGGGTGAGTGAGCAGTTCTTC
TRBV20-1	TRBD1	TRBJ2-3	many	CSARWDRTGTDTQYF	TGCAGTGCTAGGTGGGACAGGACGGGGACAGATACGCAGTATTTT
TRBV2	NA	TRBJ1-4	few	CASVLGEREKLFF	TGTGCCAGCGTGTTAGGGGAGAGGGAAAAACTGTTTTTT
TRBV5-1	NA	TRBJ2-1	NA	CASSDLGPPDLVNEQFF	TGCGCCAGCAGCGATTTGGGGCCCCCCGATTTGGTCAATGAGCAGTTCTTC
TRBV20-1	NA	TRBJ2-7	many	CSARTVVGNYEQYF	TGCAGTGCTAGAACCGTGGTTGGAAACTACGAGCAGTACTTC
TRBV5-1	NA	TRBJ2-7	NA	CASSLGVPLSYEQYF	TGCGCCAGCAGCTTGGGAGTACCCCTCTCCTACGAGCAGTACTTC
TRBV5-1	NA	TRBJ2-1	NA	CASSLGGGPLNEQFF	TGCGCCAGCAGCTTGGGGGGGGGGCCCCTCAATGAGCAGTTCTTC
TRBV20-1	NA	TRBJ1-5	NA	CSASKTDYSNQPQHF	TGCAGTGCTAGTAAGACAGATTATAGCAATCAGCCCCAGCATTTT